This entry describes one TCR beta chain. This sample is drawn from a study of blood T cell repertoires in COVID-19. V was clipped by 2 bases and J by 4 bases; unmatched bases: 6. This CDR3 region has 15 residues. Germline loops: CDR1 SGHTA, CDR2 FQGNSA. The data were produced by immunoSEQ multiplex PCR, yet TCRdb's version contains in-frame clones alone and is incomplete. The sample shows 450,000 to 500,000 clones, 70% to 90% of them seen only once. Sequences were obtained from peripheral blood. The receptor's source is a human donor in a cohort sampled during active COVID-19. The chain links TRBV7-2 to TRBJ1-2; 8 bases match TRBD1. The CDR3 DNA follows: TGTGCCAGCAGCTTAAGAGCAGGGGGCCTCTATGGCTACACCTTC. Residues: CASSLRAGGLYGYTF.